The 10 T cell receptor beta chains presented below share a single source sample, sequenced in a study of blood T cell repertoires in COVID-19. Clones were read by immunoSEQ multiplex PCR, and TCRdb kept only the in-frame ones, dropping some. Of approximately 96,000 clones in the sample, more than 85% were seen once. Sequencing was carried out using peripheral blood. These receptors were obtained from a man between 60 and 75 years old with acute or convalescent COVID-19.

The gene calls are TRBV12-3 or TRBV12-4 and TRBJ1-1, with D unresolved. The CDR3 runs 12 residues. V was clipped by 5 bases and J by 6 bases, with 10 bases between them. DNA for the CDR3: TGTGCCAGCAGTCAACGAGAAGCTGAAGCTTTCTTT. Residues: CASSQREAEAFF.

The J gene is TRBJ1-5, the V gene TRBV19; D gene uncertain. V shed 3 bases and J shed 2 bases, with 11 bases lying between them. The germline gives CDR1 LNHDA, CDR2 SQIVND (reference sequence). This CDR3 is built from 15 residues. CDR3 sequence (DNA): TGTGCCAGTAGTATGAGGGAGAAGGGCAATCAGCCCCAGCATTTT. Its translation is CASSMREKGNQPQHF.

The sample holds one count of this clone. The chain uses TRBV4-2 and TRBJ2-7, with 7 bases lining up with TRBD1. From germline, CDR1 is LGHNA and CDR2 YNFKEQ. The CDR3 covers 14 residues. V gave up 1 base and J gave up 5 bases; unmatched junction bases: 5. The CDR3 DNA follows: TGTGCCAGCAGCCAAGGACAGGGAATCAACGAGCAGTACTTC. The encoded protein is CASSQGQGINEQYF.

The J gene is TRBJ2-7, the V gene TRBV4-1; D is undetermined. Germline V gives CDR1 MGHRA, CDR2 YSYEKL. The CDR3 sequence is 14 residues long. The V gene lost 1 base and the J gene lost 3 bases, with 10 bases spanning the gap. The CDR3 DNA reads TGCGCCAGCAGCCAAGGAGACGGAGACTACGAGCAGTACTTC. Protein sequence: CASSQGDGDYEQYF.

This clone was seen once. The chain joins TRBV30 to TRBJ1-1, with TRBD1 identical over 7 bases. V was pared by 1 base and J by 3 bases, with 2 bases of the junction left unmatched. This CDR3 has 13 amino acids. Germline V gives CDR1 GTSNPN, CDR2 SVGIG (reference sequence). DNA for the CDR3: TGTGCCTGGAGTGCTGACAGGGACACTGAAGCTTTCTTT. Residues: CAWSADRDTEAFF. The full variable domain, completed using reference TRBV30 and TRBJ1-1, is SQTIHQWPATLVQPVGSPLSLECTVEGTSNPNLYWYRQAAGRGLQLLFYSVGIGQISSEVPQNLSASRPQDRQFILSSKKLLLSDSGFYLCAWSADRDTEAFFGQGTRLTVV.

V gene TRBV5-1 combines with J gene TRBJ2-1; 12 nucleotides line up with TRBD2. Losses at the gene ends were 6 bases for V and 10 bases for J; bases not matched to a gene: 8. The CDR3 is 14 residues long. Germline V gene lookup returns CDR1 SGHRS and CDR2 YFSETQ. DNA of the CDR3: TGCGCCAGCACCCTAGCGGGAGGGCAGGGGGAGCAGTTCTTC. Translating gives CASTLAGGQGEQFF.

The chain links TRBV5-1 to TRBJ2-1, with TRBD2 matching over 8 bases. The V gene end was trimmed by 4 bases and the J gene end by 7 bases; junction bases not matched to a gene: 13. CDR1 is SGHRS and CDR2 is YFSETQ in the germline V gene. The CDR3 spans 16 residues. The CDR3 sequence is CASSPLGRSGSNEQFF. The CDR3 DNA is TGCGCCAGCAGCCCCCTTGGTAGAAGCGGGAGTAATGAGCAGTTCTTC.

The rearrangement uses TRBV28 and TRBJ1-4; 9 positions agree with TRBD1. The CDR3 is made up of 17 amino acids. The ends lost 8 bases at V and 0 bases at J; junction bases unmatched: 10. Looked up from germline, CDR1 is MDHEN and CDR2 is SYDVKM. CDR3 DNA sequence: TGTGCCAGCGGGACAGGGTTGTCCTCAACAACTAATGAAAAACTGTTTTTT. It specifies CASGTGLSSTTNEKLFF.

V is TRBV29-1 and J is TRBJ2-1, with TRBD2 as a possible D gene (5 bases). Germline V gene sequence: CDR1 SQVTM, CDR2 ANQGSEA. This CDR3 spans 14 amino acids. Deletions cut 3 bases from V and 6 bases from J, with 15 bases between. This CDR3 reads CSVERVARPNEQFF. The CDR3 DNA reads TGCAGCGTTGAGCGGGTAGCCCGGCCCAATGAGCAGTTCTTC.

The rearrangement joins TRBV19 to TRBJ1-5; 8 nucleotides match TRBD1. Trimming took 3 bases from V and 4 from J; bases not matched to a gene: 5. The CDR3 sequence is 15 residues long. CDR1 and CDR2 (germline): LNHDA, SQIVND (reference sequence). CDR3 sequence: CASSIGTGANQPQHF. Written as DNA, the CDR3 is TGTGCCAGTAGTATTGGGACAGGCGCTAATCAGCCCCAGCATTTT. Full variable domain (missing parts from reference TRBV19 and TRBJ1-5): DGGITQSPKYLFRKEGQNVTLSCEQNLNHDAMYWYRQDPGQGLRLIYYSQIVNDFQKGDIAEGYSVSREKKESFPLTVTSAQKNPTAFYLCASSIGTGANQPQHFGDGTRLSIL.